The 6 T cell receptor beta chains listed next were all sequenced from one sample in a study of response to subunit inactivated influenza vaccine (dated by TCRdb to the late 2010s). Receptors were amplified or captured by RT-PCR. Reads for this sample came from an Illumina HiSeq 2500. TCRdb took the public reads, trimmed them with fastp at Q25, ran MiXCR for clone calling and kept in-frame beta chains. Entries are consolidated by CDR3 protein sequence, retaining the most common genes and DNA. This sample comprises about 650,000 distinct CDR3 sequences, 12% to 15% of them detected only once. 7.6% of the sample is in the top ten clones. The sequencing used PBMCs from blood, collected about 14 days before vaccination. The receptors derive from a man aged 45-65 years who received an inactivated influenza vaccine. Donor details come from another sample of the same person, matched by shared clones.

This clonotype was seen repeatedly, ten times or more. The V call is TRBV12-3 or TRBV12-4, the J call TRBJ2-1; 9 bases are a match to TRBD2. V lost 4 bases, J lost 7 bases, and 8 bases stayed unmatched. The CDR3 is 15 residues long. CDR3: CASSYVTSGTNEQFF. Here the CDR3 DNA reads TGTGCCAGCAGTTATGTGACTAGCGGTACGAATGAGCAGTTCTTC.

This clonotype occurred a few times. This chain connects TRBV9 to TRBJ2-2; D gene unclear. Germline CDR1 and CDR2: SGDLS and YYNGEE. V lost 2 bases and J 0 bases, leaving 8 bases between the germline ends. CDR3 size: 15 residues. CDR3 in DNA: TGTGCCAGCAGCGTTAGCCCGACGAACACCGGGGAGCTGTTTTTT. It translates to CASSVSPTNTGELFF.

The genes are TRBV4-3 and TRBJ2-3; 12 nucleotides align to TRBD2. In germline, CDR1 is LGHNA, CDR2 YSLEER. The CDR3 is made up of 18 amino acids. After removal of 0 bases from V and 2 bases from J, the junction contained 6 bases not matched to a gene. The CDR3 protein is CASSQEPRTSGVTDTQYF. The CDR3, as DNA: TGCGCCAGCAGCCAAGAGCCCCGGACTAGCGGGGTCACAGATACGCAGTATTTT.

This clonotype was seen only a few times. J is TRBJ1-2 and V is TRBV6-1, with D unresolved. V lost 8 bases, J lost 5 bases, and 18 bases lay in between. This CDR3 has 14 residues. In germline, CDR1 is MNHNS, CDR2 SASEGT. CDR3 region: CASSGFPQKYGYTF. The CDR3 region has the DNA TGTGCCAGCTCGGGGTTTCCCCAGAAGTATGGCTACACCTTC.

This clonotype was detected many times. This rearrangement joins TRBV20-1 to TRBJ1-2, with TRBD1 matching 8 bases. Germline values: CDR1 DFQATT, CDR2 SNEGSKA (reference sequence). This CDR3 is 12 amino acids long. After removal of 6 bases from V and 6 bases from J, the junction contained 6 bases not matched to a gene. In nucleotides, the CDR3 is TGCAGTGCGGCGGGACAGGCGGATGGCTACACCTTC. Encoded protein: CSAAGQADGYTF.

The chain is built from TRBV6-5 and TRBJ2-7, with TRBD1 matching 7 bases. J gave up 6 bases and V 2 bases, and 4 bases lay outside the gene matches. The CDR3 is 13 amino acids. CDR1 MNHEY and CDR2 SVGAGI come from the germline V gene. This CDR3 reads CASSYDTGAEQYF. The CDR3 DNA reads TGTGCCAGCAGTTACGACACAGGGGCCGAGCAGTACTTC.